This is a list of T cell receptor beta chains from one sample in a study of T cell responses to AZD1222 COVID-19 vaccine. Assay: immunoSEQ multiplex PCR; the TCRdb copy retains only in-frame clones and omits some. The table lists approximately 150,000 clones, 90% of them singletons. The sample was peripheral blood, taken 28 days after the second AZD1222 dose. These receptors were collected from an adult who received the AZD1222 COVID-19 vaccine. Both conserved end residues are part of each CDR3. A D gene is named only where the DNA matches it firmly. Only some rows state a clone size, as once, few, many or a class for expanded clones.

j_gene: TRBJ2-5; v_gene: TRBV19; abundance: .; d_gene: .; CDR3nt: TGTGCCAGTAGTATAGTTTTCAGCGAGACCCAGTACTTC; CDR3aa: CASSIVFSETQYF
j_gene: TRBJ2-2; v_gene: TRBV18; abundance: .; d_gene: TRBD2; CDR3nt: TGTGCCAGCTCACCCGATGCGGCTAGCGGGGGTCTCACCGGGGAGCTGTTTTTT; CDR3aa: CASSPDAASGGLTGELFF
j_gene: TRBJ2-1; v_gene: TRBV4-3; abundance: once; d_gene: .; CDR3nt: TGCGCCAGCAGCCAAGAAGGGCTAGAAGTTGAGCAGTTCTTC; CDR3aa: CASSQEGLEVEQFF
j_gene: TRBJ1-6; v_gene: TRBV7-9; abundance: .; d_gene: .; CDR3nt: TGTGCCAGCAACCTGGGGGACTATAATTCACCCCTCCACTTT; CDR3aa: CASNLGDYNSPLHF
j_gene: TRBJ1-4; v_gene: TRBV30; abundance: once; d_gene: .; CDR3nt: TGTGCCTGGAACCGAGAAGAAAAACTGTTTTTT; CDR3aa: CAWNREEKLFF
j_gene: TRBJ1-3; v_gene: TRBV5-6; abundance: few; d_gene: .; CDR3nt: TGTGCCAGCAGCTTGTATGGGACCTTTCTCTCTGGAAACACCATATATTTT; CDR3aa: CASSLYGTFLSGNTIYF
j_gene: TRBJ1-5; v_gene: TRBV19; abundance: .; d_gene: .; CDR3nt: TGTGCCAGTAGCCAACCAGGGGGCAATCAGCCCCAGCATTTT; CDR3aa: CASSQPGGNQPQHF
j_gene: TRBJ2-3; v_gene: TRBV5-5; abundance: .; d_gene: .; CDR3nt: TGTGCCAGCAGCTTGGTAGGGGCTAGCACAGATACGCAGTATTTT; CDR3aa: CASSLVGASTDTQYF
j_gene: TRBJ1-1; v_gene: TRBV11-2; abundance: once; d_gene: .; CDR3nt: TGTGCCAGCAGCTTAGGACTAATCACTGAAGCTTTCTTT; CDR3aa: CASSLGLITEAFF
j_gene: TRBJ1-2; v_gene: TRBV27; abundance: .; d_gene: .; CDR3nt: TGTGCCAGCAGTTTATTTTCGGACGGAATAGCTAACTATGGCTACACCTTC; CDR3aa: CASSLFSDGIANYGYTF
j_gene: TRBJ1-5; v_gene: TRBV11-2; abundance: .; d_gene: .; CDR3nt: TGTGCCAGCAGTAGCAACAATCAGCCCCAGCATTTT; CDR3aa: CASSSNNQPQHF
j_gene: TRBJ2-2; v_gene: TRBV19; abundance: .; d_gene: .; CDR3nt: TGTGCCAGTAGTATAGACGGAAGGGGTAGGACCGGGGAGCTGTTTTTT; CDR3aa: CASSIDGRGRTGELFF
j_gene: TRBJ2-3; v_gene: TRBV19; abundance: .; d_gene: TRBD1; CDR3nt: TGTGCCACTAAAACAGGGACAGTAAAATCAGATACGCAGTATTTT; CDR3aa: CATKTGTVKSDTQYF
j_gene: TRBJ2-7; v_gene: TRBV5-6; abundance: once; d_gene: .; CDR3nt: TGTGCCAGCAGCCCCGCCGGGCAGGGTCTATCCTACGAGCAGTACTTC; CDR3aa: CASSPAGQGLSYEQYF
j_gene: TRBJ1-1; v_gene: TRBV13; abundance: once; d_gene: TRBD1; CDR3nt: TGTGCCAGCAGCGCCCGACAGGGAAAGACTGAAGCTTTCTTT; CDR3aa: CASSARQGKTEAFF
j_gene: TRBJ1-2; v_gene: TRBV10-3; abundance: .; d_gene: .; CDR3nt: TGTGCCATCAGTGAGAGGACGGTTTGGACCTTC; CDR3aa: CAISERTVWTF
j_gene: TRBJ2-7; v_gene: TRBV6-5; abundance: .; d_gene: .; CDR3nt: TGTGCCAGCAGTTCGGGCGGAGGCGGAGGGGGCGAGCAGTACTTC; CDR3aa: CASSSGGGGGGEQYF
j_gene: TRBJ1-5; v_gene: TRBV6-1; abundance: .; d_gene: .; CDR3nt: TGTGCCAGCAGTGAAGGACGACCCGGGGGTAATCAGCCCCAGCATTTT; CDR3aa: CASSEGRPGGNQPQHF
j_gene: TRBJ2-1; v_gene: TRBV5-1; abundance: .; d_gene: TRBD1; CDR3nt: TGCGCCAGCAGTAAGTTAACCGGGACAGTTGAGAATGAGCAGTTCTTC; CDR3aa: CASSKLTGTVENEQFF
j_gene: TRBJ2-1; v_gene: TRBV2; abundance: .; d_gene: .; CDR3nt: TGTGCCAGCAGTGCCAGGGGCGGGGAGAGCTCCTACAATGAGCAGTTCTTC; CDR3aa: CASSARGGESSYNEQFF
j_gene: TRBJ1-2; v_gene: TRBV27; abundance: .; d_gene: TRBD1; CDR3nt: TGTGCCAGCAGTAGACAGGGATTTGGCTACACCTTC; CDR3aa: CASSRQGFGYTF
j_gene: TRBJ2-7; v_gene: TRBV7-2; abundance: .; d_gene: TRBD2; CDR3nt: TGTGCCAGCAGCTTAGCTAGCGGGGGCCTCTACGAGCAGTACTTC; CDR3aa: CASSLASGGLYEQYF
j_gene: TRBJ1-1; v_gene: TRBV7-9; abundance: .; d_gene: TRBD1; CDR3nt: TGTGCCAGCAGCTTAAGGACAGGAGGCACTGAAGCTTTCTTT; CDR3aa: CASSLRTGGTEAFF
j_gene: TRBJ2-1; v_gene: TRBV9; abundance: .; d_gene: .; CDR3nt: TGTGCCAGCAGCGTAGGGGGTAGGAATGAGCAGTTCTTC; CDR3aa: CASSVGGRNEQFF
j_gene: TRBJ1-1; v_gene: TRBV7-3; abundance: .; d_gene: .; CDR3nt: TGTGCCAGCAGCCTACAGGGAAACACTGAAGCTTTCTTT; CDR3aa: CASSLQGNTEAFF
j_gene: TRBJ1-2; v_gene: TRBV10-3; abundance: .; d_gene: .; CDR3nt: TGTGCCATCAGTGAAGGGACCGCCAACTATGGCTACACCTTC; CDR3aa: CAISEGTANYGYTF
j_gene: TRBJ1-4; v_gene: TRBV10-2; abundance: .; d_gene: .; CDR3nt: TGCGCCAGCAGTGAGACCGGGAACCATAATGAAAAACTGTTTTTT; CDR3aa: CASSETGNHNEKLFF
j_gene: TRBJ1-2; v_gene: TRBV28; abundance: .; d_gene: .; CDR3nt: TGTGCCAGCAGTTTGGCCGGAGGCTACACCTTC; CDR3aa: CASSLAGGYTF
j_gene: TRBJ1-4; v_gene: TRBV14; abundance: .; d_gene: .; CDR3nt: TGTGCCAGCAGCCAAACGGTGGGGCTGAATGAAAAACTGTTTTTT; CDR3aa: CASSQTVGLNEKLFF
j_gene: TRBJ1-1; v_gene: TRBV7-8; abundance: .; d_gene: .; CDR3nt: TGTGCCAGCAGCACCGTACAGAACACTGAAGCTTTCTTT; CDR3aa: CASSTVQNTEAFF
j_gene: TRBJ2-1; v_gene: TRBV11-2; abundance: .; d_gene: .; CDR3nt: TGTGCCAGCAGCTTAGTTACTTTGAACTACAATGAGCAGTTCTTC; CDR3aa: CASSLVTLNYNEQFF
j_gene: TRBJ1-5; v_gene: TRBV27; abundance: .; d_gene: .; CDR3nt: TGTGCCTCCGGGGGGGTACGCAATCAGCCCCAGCATTTT; CDR3aa: CASGGVRNQPQHF